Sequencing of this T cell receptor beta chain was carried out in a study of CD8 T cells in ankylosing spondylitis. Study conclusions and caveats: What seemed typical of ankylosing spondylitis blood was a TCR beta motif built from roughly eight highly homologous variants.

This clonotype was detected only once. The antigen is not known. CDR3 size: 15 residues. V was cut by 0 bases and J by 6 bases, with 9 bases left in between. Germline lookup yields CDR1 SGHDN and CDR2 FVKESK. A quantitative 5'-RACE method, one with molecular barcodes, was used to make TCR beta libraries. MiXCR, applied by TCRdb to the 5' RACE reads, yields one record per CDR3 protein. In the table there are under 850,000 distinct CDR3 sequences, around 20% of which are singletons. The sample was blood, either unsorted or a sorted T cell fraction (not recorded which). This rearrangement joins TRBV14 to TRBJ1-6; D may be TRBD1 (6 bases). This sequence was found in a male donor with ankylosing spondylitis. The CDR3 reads CASSQDGGPNSPLHF. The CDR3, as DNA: TGTGCCAGCAGCCAAGATGGGGGCCCTAATTCACCCCTCCACTTT.